Listed below are T cell receptor beta chains from one sample, sequenced in a study of CD8 T cells in Susac syndrome. TCRdb itself ran the immunoSEQ multiplex PCR reads through MiXCR, one entry per CDR3 protein. The sample contains 120,000 to 150,000 distinct CDR3 sequences, 90% to 95% of which appear only once. The specimen was CD4+ T cells from PBMCs. These receptors were taken from a human donor with multiple sclerosis. Both conserved end residues are part of each CDR3. A D gene is named only where the DNA matches it firmly. Only part of the rows carry a size: once, few, many, or a class if the clone is expanded.

abundance: -; j_gene: TRBJ1-2; v_gene: TRBV30; d_gene: TRBD1; CDR3aa: CAWSTQGTYGYTF; CDR3nt: TGTGCCTGGAGTACACAGGGGACCTATGGCTACACCTTC
abundance: -; j_gene: TRBJ1-6; v_gene: TRBV9; d_gene: -; CDR3aa: CASSVQGGYDSPLHF; CDR3nt: TGTGCCAGCAGCGTACAGGGAGGGTATGATTCACCCCTCCACTTT
abundance: -; j_gene: TRBJ2-7; v_gene: TRBV3-1; d_gene: -; CDR3aa: CASIRGGGGEQYF; CDR3nt: TGTGCCAGCATCCGGGGAGGGGGCGGCGAGCAGTACTTC
abundance: -; j_gene: TRBJ1-6; v_gene: TRBV30; d_gene: TRBD1; CDR3aa: CAWSGQGKSPLHF; CDR3nt: TGTGCCTGGAGTGGACAGGGTAAATCACCCCTCCACTTT
abundance: once; j_gene: TRBJ2-3; v_gene: TRBV20-1; d_gene: TRBD2; CDR3aa: CSASAGGPPDTQYF; CDR3nt: TGCAGTGCTAGTGCGGGGGGGCCCCCAGATACGCAGTATTTT
abundance: once; j_gene: TRBJ2-1; v_gene: TRBV3-1; d_gene: TRBD2; CDR3aa: CASSQVGAGSYNEQFF; CDR3nt: TGTGCCAGCAGCCAAGTTGGAGCGGGATCCTACAATGAGCAGTTCTTC
abundance: -; j_gene: TRBJ1-2; v_gene: TRBV28; d_gene: -; CDR3aa: CASSPPRQGYGYTF; CDR3nt: TGTGCCAGCAGCCCGCCCCGGCAGGGTTATGGCTACACCTTC
abundance: -; j_gene: TRBJ1-2; v_gene: TRBV30; d_gene: TRBD1; CDR3aa: CAWSPRTGAGYTF; CDR3nt: TGTGCCTGGAGTCCTAGGACAGGGGCTGGCTACACCTTC
abundance: -; j_gene: TRBJ2-2; v_gene: TRBV29-1; d_gene: TRBD1; CDR3aa: CSGRDRDTGELFF; CDR3nt: TGCAGCGGCCGGGACAGGGACACCGGGGAGCTGTTTTTT
abundance: -; j_gene: TRBJ1-1; v_gene: TRBV6-6; d_gene: -; CDR3aa: CASSLVSTRDTEAFF; CDR3nt: TGTGCCAGCAGTTTGGTGTCTACGAGGGACACTGAAGCTTTCTTT
abundance: -; j_gene: TRBJ1-1; v_gene: TRBV7-9; d_gene: -; CDR3aa: CASSPSGPDNTEAFF; CDR3nt: TGTGCCAGCAGCCCTTCGGGACCAGATAACACTGAAGCTTTCTTT
abundance: -; j_gene: TRBJ2-3; v_gene: TRBV9; d_gene: -; CDR3aa: CASSAFLTDTQYF; CDR3nt: TGTGCCAGCAGCGCCTTTCTCACAGATACGCAGTATTTT
abundance: -; j_gene: TRBJ1-1; v_gene: TRBV5-4; d_gene: -; CDR3aa: CASSLSTGVGAFF; CDR3nt: TGTGCCAGCAGCTTGAGTACAGGCGTGGGGGCTTTCTTT
abundance: -; j_gene: TRBJ2-1; v_gene: TRBV20-1; d_gene: -; CDR3aa: CSATPHTSDNEQFF; CDR3nt: TGCAGTGCTACCCCGCACACCAGCGACAATGAGCAGTTCTTC
abundance: -; j_gene: TRBJ2-1; v_gene: TRBV29-1; d_gene: -; CDR3aa: CSYHSGLPRDEQFF; CDR3nt: TGCAGCTACCACTCGGGACTCCCTAGGGATGAGCAGTTCTTC
abundance: -; j_gene: TRBJ2-1; v_gene: TRBV5-1; d_gene: TRBD1; CDR3aa: CASSKQGAWDEQFF; CDR3nt: TGCGCCAGCAGCAAACAGGGGGCATGGGATGAGCAGTTCTTC
abundance: -; j_gene: TRBJ2-5; v_gene: TRBV14; d_gene: -; CDR3aa: CASSRISNGETQYF; CDR3nt: TGTGCCAGCAGCCGTATTAGCAATGGAGAGACCCAGTACTTC
abundance: -; j_gene: TRBJ1-6; v_gene: TRBV12-3/TRBV12-4; d_gene: -; CDR3aa: CASSYGSMVNSPLHF; CDR3nt: TGTGCCAGCAGTTACGGCAGTATGGTTAATTCACCCCTCCACTTT
abundance: -; j_gene: TRBJ1-1; v_gene: TRBV5-6; d_gene: -; CDR3aa: CASSLGVEAFF; CDR3nt: TGTGCCAGCAGCTTGGGGGTTGAAGCTTTCTTT
abundance: -; j_gene: TRBJ2-7; v_gene: TRBV6-2/TRBV6-3; d_gene: TRBD1; CDR3aa: CASRPGQGYEQYF; CDR3nt: TGTGCCAGCAGACCCGGACAGGGTTACGAGCAGTACTTC
abundance: -; j_gene: TRBJ2-5; v_gene: TRBV20-1; d_gene: -; CDR3aa: CSAKQGFGQETQYF; CDR3nt: TGCAGTGCTAAGCAGGGGTTCGGCCAAGAGACCCAGTACTTC
abundance: -; j_gene: TRBJ1-4; v_gene: TRBV30; d_gene: -; CDR3aa: CAWSASEKLFF; CDR3nt: TGTGCCTGGAGTGCGAGTGAAAAACTGTTTTTT
abundance: once; j_gene: TRBJ2-5; v_gene: TRBV3-1; d_gene: -; CDR3aa: CASSQDGTRQETQYF; CDR3nt: TGTGCCAGCAGCCAAGACGGGACACGACAAGAGACCCAGTACTTC
abundance: -; j_gene: TRBJ2-7; v_gene: TRBV29-1; d_gene: -; CDR3aa: CSVGAGAYEQYF; CDR3nt: TGCAGCGTTGGGGCAGGGGCCTACGAGCAGTACTTC
abundance: once; j_gene: TRBJ2-2; v_gene: TRBV20-1; d_gene: TRBD1; CDR3aa: CSAPDRAVSGELFF; CDR3nt: TGCAGTGCCCCCGACAGGGCGGTATCCGGGGAGCTGTTTTTT
abundance: -; j_gene: TRBJ2-3; v_gene: TRBV24-1; d_gene: -; CDR3aa: CATSDRQAPRADTQYF; CDR3nt: TGTGCCACCAGTGACCGACAGGCGCCTAGGGCAGATACGCAGTATTTT
abundance: -; j_gene: TRBJ2-1; v_gene: TRBV9; d_gene: -; CDR3aa: CASSVEGNSISEQFF; CDR3nt: TGTGCCAGCAGCGTAGAGGGTAATAGCATTTCCGAGCAGTTCTTC
abundance: -; j_gene: TRBJ1-5; v_gene: TRBV12-3/TRBV12-4; d_gene: -; CDR3aa: CASSFQGSNQPQHF; CDR3nt: TGTGCCAGCAGTTTTCAGGGGAGTAATCAGCCCCAGCATTTT
abundance: -; j_gene: TRBJ2-1; v_gene: TRBV30; d_gene: TRBD1; CDR3aa: CAWSVKGARYNEQFF; CDR3nt: TGTGCCTGGAGTGTAAAGGGGGCGAGGTACAATGAGCAGTTCTTC
abundance: -; j_gene: TRBJ2-7; v_gene: TRBV20-1; d_gene: -; CDR3aa: CSALSHEQYF; CDR3nt: TGCAGTGCCCTGTCCCACGAGCAGTACTTC
abundance: -; j_gene: TRBJ2-5; v_gene: TRBV5-6; d_gene: TRBD1; CDR3aa: CASSSSTGGFQETQYF; CDR3nt: TGTGCCAGCAGCTCATCGACAGGGGGGTTTCAAGAGACCCAGTACTTC
abundance: once; j_gene: TRBJ1-1; v_gene: TRBV3-1; d_gene: -; CDR3aa: CASSPRDTLREAFF; CDR3nt: TGTGCCAGCAGCCCCCGGGACACCCTAAGGGAAGCTTTCTTT
abundance: -; j_gene: TRBJ1-1; v_gene: TRBV24-1; d_gene: -; CDR3aa: CATSDSGETEAFF; CDR3nt: TGTGCCACCAGTGATTCAGGGGAGACTGAAGCTTTCTTT
abundance: -; j_gene: TRBJ2-5; v_gene: TRBV14; d_gene: -; CDR3aa: CASSKGAETQYF; CDR3nt: TGTGCCAGCAGCAAGGGCGCGGAGACCCAGTACTTC
abundance: -; j_gene: TRBJ2-5; v_gene: TRBV5-8; d_gene: -; CDR3aa: CASSLEGARQETQYF; CDR3nt: TGTGCCAGCAGCTTGGAGGGAGCCCGACAAGAGACCCAGTACTTC
abundance: -; j_gene: TRBJ2-1; v_gene: TRBV29-1; d_gene: -; CDR3aa: CSVAGGSGFVGF; CDR3nt: -
abundance: -; j_gene: TRBJ1-2; v_gene: TRBV6-1; d_gene: -; CDR3aa: CASSERRNYGYTF; CDR3nt: TGTGCCAGCAGTGAGCGGAGGAACTATGGCTACACCTTC
abundance: -; j_gene: TRBJ2-1; v_gene: TRBV13; d_gene: TRBD2; CDR3aa: CASSPWASGNEQFF; CDR3nt: TGTGCCAGCAGCCCCTGGGCTAGCGGAAATGAGCAGTTCTTC
abundance: -; j_gene: TRBJ1-5; v_gene: TRBV12-3/TRBV12-4; d_gene: -; CDR3aa: CASSDRTHHSNQPQHF; CDR3nt: TGTGCCAGCAGTGACCGAACCCACCATAGCAATCAGCCCCAGCATTTT
abundance: -; j_gene: TRBJ2-2; v_gene: TRBV29-1; d_gene: -; CDR3aa: CSVDRTPGSCFF; CDR3nt: -
abundance: -; j_gene: TRBJ2-5; v_gene: TRBV20-1; d_gene: -; CDR3aa: CSANRQETQYF; CDR3nt: TGCAGTGCAAACAGACAAGAGACCCAGTACTTC
abundance: few; j_gene: TRBJ2-4; v_gene: TRBV7-9; d_gene: -; CDR3aa: CASRGVENIQYF; CDR3nt: TGTGCCAGCAGAGGGGTAGAAAACATTCAGTACTTC
abundance: -; j_gene: TRBJ2-3; v_gene: TRBV24-1; d_gene: -; CDR3aa: CATRMDSTDTQYF; CDR3nt: TGTGCCACCAGAATGGACAGCACAGATACGCAGTATTTT
abundance: -; j_gene: TRBJ2-7; v_gene: TRBV20-1; d_gene: TRBD1; CDR3aa: CSAVLDRAYEQYF; CDR3nt: TGCAGTGCAGTTTTGGACAGGGCGTACGAGCAGTACTTC
abundance: -; j_gene: TRBJ2-7; v_gene: TRBV30; d_gene: TRBD1; CDR3aa: CAWSGGTGFRSEQYF; CDR3nt: TGTGCCTGGAGTGGAGGGACAGGGTTCCGGTCCGAGCAGTACTTC